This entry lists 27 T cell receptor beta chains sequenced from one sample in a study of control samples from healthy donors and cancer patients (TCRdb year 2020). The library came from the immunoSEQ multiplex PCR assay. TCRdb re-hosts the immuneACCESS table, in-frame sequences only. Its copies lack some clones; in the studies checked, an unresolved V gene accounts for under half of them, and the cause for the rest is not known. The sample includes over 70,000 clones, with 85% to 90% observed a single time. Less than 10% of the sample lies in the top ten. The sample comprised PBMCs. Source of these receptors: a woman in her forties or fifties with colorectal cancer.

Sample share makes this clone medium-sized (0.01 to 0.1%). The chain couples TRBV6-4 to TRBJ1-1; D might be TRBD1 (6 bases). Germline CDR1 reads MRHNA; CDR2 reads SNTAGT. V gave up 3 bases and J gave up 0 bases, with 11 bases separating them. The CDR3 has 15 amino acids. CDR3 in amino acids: CASSETGIMNTEAFF. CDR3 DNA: TGTGCCAGCAGTGAAACAGGGATCATGAACACTGAAGCTTTCTTT.

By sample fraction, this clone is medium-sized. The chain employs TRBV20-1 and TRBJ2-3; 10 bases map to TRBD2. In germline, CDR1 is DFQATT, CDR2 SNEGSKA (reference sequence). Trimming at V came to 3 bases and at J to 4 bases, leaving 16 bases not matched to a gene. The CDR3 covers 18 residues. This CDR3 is CSASSSTSGPRGADTQYF. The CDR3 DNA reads TGCAGTGCTAGTTCATCGACTAGCGGGCCCAGAGGGGCAGATACGCAGTATTTT.

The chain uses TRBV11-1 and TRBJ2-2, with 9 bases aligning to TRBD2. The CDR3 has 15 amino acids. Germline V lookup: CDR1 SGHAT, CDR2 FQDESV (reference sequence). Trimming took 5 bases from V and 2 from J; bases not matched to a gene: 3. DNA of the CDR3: TGTGCCAGCAGCATTAGCGGGGGAAACACCGGGGAGCTGTTTTTT. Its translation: CASSISGGNTGELFF.

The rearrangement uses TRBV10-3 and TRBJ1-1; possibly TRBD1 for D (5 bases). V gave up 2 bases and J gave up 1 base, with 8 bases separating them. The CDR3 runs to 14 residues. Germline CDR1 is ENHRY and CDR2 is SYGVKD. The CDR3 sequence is CAISERRGNTEAFF. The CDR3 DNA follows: TGTGCCATCAGTGAGAGAAGGGGGAACACTGAAGCTTTCTTT.

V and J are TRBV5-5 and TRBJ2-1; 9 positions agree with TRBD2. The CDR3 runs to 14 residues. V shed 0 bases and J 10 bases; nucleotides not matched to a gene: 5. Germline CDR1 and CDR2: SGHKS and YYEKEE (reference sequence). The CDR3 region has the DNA TGTGCCAGCAGCTTGGAGGCGGGGGGGCGAGAGCAGTTCTTC. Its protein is CASSLEAGGREQFF.

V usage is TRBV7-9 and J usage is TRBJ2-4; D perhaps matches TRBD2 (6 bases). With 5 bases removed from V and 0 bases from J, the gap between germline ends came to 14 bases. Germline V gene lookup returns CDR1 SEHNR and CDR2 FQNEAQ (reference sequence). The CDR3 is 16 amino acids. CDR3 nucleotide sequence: TGTGCCAGCAGCCCCCCGGGGGATCTAGCCAAAAACATTCAGTACTTC. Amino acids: CASSPPGDLAKNIQYF. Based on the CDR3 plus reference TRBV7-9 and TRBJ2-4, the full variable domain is DTGVSQNPRHKITKRGQNVTFRCDPISEHNRLYWYRQTLGQGPEFLTYFQNEAQLEKSRLLSDRFSAERPKGSFSTLEIQRTEQGDSAMYLCASSPPGDLAKNIQYFGAGTRLSVL.

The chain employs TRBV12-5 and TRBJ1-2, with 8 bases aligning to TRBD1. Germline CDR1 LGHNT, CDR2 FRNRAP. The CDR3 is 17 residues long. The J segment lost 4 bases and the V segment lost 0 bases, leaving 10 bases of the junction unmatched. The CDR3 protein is CASGLVNRDRISYGYTF. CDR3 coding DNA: TGTGCTAGTGGTTTGGTCAACCGGGACAGGATTTCCTATGGCTACACCTTC. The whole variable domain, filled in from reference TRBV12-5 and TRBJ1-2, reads DARVTQTPRHKVTEMGQEVTMRCQPILGHNTVFWYRQTMMQGLELLAYFRNRAPLDDSGMPKDRFSAEMPDATLATLKIQPSEPRDSAVYFCASGLVNRDRISYGYTFGSGTRLTVV.

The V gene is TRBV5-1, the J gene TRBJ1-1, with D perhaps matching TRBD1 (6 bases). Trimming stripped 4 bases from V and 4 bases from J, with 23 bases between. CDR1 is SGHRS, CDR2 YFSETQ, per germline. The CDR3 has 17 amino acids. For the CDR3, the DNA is TGCGCCAGCAGCGTCTCTGCGGGGGGCCCTTCTTTCACTGAAGCTTTCTTT. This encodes CASSVSAGGPSFTEAFF.

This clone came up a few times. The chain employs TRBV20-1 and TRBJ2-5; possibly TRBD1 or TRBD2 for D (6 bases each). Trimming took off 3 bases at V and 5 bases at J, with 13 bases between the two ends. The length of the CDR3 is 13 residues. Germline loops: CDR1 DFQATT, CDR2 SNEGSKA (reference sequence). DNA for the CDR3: TGCAGTGCTAGTATGGAGGGGGTGGAGACCCAGTACTTC. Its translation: CSASMEGVETQYF.

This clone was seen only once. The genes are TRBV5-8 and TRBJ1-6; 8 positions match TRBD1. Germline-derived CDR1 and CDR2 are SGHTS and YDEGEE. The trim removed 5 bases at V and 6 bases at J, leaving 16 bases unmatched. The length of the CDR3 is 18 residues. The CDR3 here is CASSIRQGSKSGNSPLHF. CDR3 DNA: TGTGCCAGCAGTATCCGACAGGGGTCGAAATCGGGTAATTCACCCCTCCACTTT.

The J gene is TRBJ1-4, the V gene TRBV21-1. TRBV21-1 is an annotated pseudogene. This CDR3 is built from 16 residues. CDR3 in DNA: TGTGCCAGCAGCAAAGTTATCCGGGGAGCGGGAGAAAAACTGTTTTTT. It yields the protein CASSKVIRGAGEKLFF.

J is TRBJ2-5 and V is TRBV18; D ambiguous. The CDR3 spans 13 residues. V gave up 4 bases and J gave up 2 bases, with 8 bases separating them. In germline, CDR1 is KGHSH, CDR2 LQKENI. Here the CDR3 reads CASSLQVQETQYF. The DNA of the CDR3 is TGTGCCAGCTCACTGCAGGTACAAGAGACCCAGTACTTC. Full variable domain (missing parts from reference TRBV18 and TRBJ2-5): NAGVMQNPRHLVRRRGQEARLRCSPMKGHSHVYWYRQLPEEGLKFMVYLQKENIIDESGMPKERFSAEFPKEGPSILRIQQVVRGDSAAYFCASSLQVQETQYFGPGTRLLVL.

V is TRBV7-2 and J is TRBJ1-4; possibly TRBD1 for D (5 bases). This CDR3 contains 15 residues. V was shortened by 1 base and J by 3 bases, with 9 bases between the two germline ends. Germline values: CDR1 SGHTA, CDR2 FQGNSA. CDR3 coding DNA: TGTGCCAGCAGCTTAGTCAGGGCAGCTAATGAAAAACTGTTTTTT. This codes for CASSLVRAANEKLFF.

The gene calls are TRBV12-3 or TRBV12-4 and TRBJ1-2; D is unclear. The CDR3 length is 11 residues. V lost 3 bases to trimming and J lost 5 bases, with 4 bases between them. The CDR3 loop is CASSLGYGYTF. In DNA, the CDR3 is TGTGCCAGCAGTTTGGGGTATGGCTACACCTTC.

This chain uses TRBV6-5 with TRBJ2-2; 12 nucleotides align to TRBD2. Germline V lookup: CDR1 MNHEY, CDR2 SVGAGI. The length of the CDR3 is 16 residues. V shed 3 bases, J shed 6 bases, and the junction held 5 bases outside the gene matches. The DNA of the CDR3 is TGTGCCAGCAGTTATTCGACTAGCGGGGGATCCGGGGAGCTGTTTTTT. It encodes CASSYSTSGGSGELFF.

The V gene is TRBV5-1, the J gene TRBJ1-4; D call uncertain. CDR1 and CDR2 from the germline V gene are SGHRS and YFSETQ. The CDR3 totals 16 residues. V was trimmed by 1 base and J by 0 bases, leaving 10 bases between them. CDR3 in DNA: TGCGCCAGCAGCTTGAGGGCAGGCCCAACTAATGAAAAACTGTTTTTT. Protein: CASSLRAGPTNEKLFF.

The CDR3 region is CASIKNEKLFF. The CDR3 bases are TGTGCCAGCATAAAGAATGAAAAACTGTTTTTT. The chain carries TRBV28 and TRBJ1-4; no clear D. The V gene's germline CDR1 is MDHEN and CDR2 SYDVKM. The V end lost 7 bases, the J end lost 5 bases, and 5 bases lay between the germline ends. This CDR3 comprises 11 residues. Complete variable domain (other parts from reference TRBV28 and TRBJ1-4): DVKVTQSSRYLVKRTGEKVFLECVQDMDHENMFWYRQDPGLGLRLIYFSYDVKMKEKGDIPEGYSVSREKKERFSLILESASTNQTSMYLCASIKNEKLFFGSGTQLSVL.

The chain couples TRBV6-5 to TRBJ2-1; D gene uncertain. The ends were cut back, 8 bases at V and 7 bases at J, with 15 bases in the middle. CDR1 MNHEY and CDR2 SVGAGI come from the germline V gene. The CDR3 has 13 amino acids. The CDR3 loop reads CASLSPYKNEQFF. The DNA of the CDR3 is TGTGCCAGCCTGAGTCCATATAAGAATGAGCAGTTCTTC.

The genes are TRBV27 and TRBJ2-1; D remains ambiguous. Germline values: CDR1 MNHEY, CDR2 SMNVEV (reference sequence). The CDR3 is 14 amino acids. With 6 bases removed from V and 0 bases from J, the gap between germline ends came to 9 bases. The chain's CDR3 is CASSARVSYNEQFF. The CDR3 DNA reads TGTGCCAGCAGCGCTCGAGTCTCCTACAATGAGCAGTTCTTC.

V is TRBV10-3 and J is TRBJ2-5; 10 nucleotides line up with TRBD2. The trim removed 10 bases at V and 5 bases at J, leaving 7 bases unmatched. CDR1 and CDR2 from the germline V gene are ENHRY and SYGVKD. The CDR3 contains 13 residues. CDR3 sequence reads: CATSGRAGETQYF. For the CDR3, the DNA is TGTGCCACAAGCGGGAGGGCTGGGGAGACCCAGTACTTC.

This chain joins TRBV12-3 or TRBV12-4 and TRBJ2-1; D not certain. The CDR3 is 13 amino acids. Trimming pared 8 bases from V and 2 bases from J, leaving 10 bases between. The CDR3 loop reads CASGVRAYNEQFF. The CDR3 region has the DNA TGTGCCAGCGGGGTAAGGGCCTACAATGAGCAGTTCTTC.

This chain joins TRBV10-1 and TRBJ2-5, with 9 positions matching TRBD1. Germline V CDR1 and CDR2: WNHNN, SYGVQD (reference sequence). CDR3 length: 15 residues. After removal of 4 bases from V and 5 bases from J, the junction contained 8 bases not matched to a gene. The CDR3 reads CASSVPGQGSETQYF. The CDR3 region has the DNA TGCGCCAGCAGTGTCCCGGGACAGGGATCCGAGACCCAGTACTTC.

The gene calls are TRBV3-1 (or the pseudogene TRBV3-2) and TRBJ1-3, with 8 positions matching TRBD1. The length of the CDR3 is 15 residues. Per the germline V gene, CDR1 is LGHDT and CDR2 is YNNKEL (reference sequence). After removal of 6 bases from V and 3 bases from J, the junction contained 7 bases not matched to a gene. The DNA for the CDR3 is TGTGCCAGCAGATCAGACAGGGGTTATGGAAACACCATATATTTT. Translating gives CASRSDRGYGNTIYF.

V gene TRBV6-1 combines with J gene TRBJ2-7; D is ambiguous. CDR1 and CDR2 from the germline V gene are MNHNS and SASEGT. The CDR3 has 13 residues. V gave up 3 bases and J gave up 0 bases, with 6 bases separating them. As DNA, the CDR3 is TGTGCCAGCAGTGACCCCGGCTCCTACGAGCAGTACGTC. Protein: CASSDPGSYEQYV.

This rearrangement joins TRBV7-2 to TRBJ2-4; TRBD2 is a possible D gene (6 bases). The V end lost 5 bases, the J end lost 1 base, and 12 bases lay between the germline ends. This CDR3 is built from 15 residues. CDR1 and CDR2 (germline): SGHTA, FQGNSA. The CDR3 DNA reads TGTGCCAGCAGCCCCCCGGGGAGGGCCAAAAACATTCAGTACTTC. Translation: CASSPPGRAKNIQYF.

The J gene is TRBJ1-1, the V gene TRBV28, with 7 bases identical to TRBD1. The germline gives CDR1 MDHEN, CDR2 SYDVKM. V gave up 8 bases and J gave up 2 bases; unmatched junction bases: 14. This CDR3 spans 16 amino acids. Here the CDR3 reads CASEESRQGLNTEAFF. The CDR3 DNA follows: TGTGCCAGCGAGGAGTCACGACAGGGACTTAACACTGAAGCTTTCTTT.

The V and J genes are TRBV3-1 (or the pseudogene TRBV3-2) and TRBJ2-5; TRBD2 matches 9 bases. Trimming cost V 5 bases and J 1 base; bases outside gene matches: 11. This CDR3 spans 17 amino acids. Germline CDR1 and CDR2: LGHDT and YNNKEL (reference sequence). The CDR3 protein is CASSSRGAGGRQETQYF. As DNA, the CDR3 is TGTGCCAGCAGCTCTAGAGGGGCGGGGGGGCGCCAAGAGACCCAGTACTTC.